This is a list of T cell receptor beta chains from one sample in a study of blood T cells in healthy people across ages. One entry per CDR3 protein results from TCRdb running MiXCR on the 5' RACE reads. The sample contains about a million distinct CDR3 sequences, roughly 51% of which appear only once. Sequencing was carried out using blood. Source of these receptors: a woman aged 55-69 years in good health. Each CDR3 is given with its conserved first and last residue. The D gene is left open where the match is weak. For some rows the clone size is stated as once, few or many, or as a class when expanded; others skip it.

TRBV20-1	.	TRBD1	TRBJ1-5	TGCAGTGCTTTGGGACAGGGTACCGTCAATCAGCCCCAGCATTTT	CSALGQGTVNQPQHF
TRBV20-1	.	TRBD1	TRBJ2-1	TGCAGTGCTAGGATGGACAGGGGCGCCTACGAGCAGTTCTTC	CSARMDRGAYEQFF
TRBV7-2	.	TRBD2	TRBJ2-7	TGTGCCAGCAGCTTAACCGGGACTAGTGCCTACGAGCAGTACTTC	CASSLTGTSAYEQYF
TRBV7-3	few	.	TRBJ2-1	TGTGCCAGCAGCTTAATGGCTTCTCCCACGGAGCAGTTCTTC	CASSLMASPTEQFF
TRBV6-1	few	.	TRBJ2-5	TGTGCCAGCAGTGGGGGGTGGACCGCCTTGGAGACCCAGTACTTC	CASSGGWTALETQYF
TRBV29-1	.	TRBD2	TRBJ2-7	TGCAGCGTTGTACTAGCGGGACCCCACGAGCAGTACTTC	CSVVLAGPHEQYF
TRBV11-2	.	TRBD2	TRBJ2-1	TGTGCCAGCAGCTTTAGCGGGAGCACCTACAATGAGCAGTTCTTC	CASSFSGSTYNEQFF
TRBV7-3	few	TRBD2	TRBJ2-7	TGTGCCAGCAGCTTAGTCCTAGCGGGAGTACGCGAGCAGTACTTC	CASSLVLAGVREQYF
TRBV6-4	few	.	TRBJ2-3	TGTGCCAGCAGTGATTATCGGAGCGGCACAGATACGCAGTATTTT	CASSDYRSGTDTQYF
TRBV5-1	few	.	TRBJ2-3	TGCGCCTCCAAGGGGGAATTGGGGCTCACAGATACGCAGTATTTT	CASKGELGLTDTQYF
TRBV4-1	.	.	TRBJ2-4	TGCGCCAGCAGCCAAGATTTCCGGGACTCCTGGGGGCTTACCAAAAACATTCAGTACTTC	CASSQDFRDSWGLTKNIQYF
TRBV20-1	.	TRBD2	TRBJ2-7	TGCAGTGCTAGAGACACCGGGACTAGACTCGGCTACGAGCAGTACTTC	CSARDTGTRLGYEQYF
TRBV7-9	.	TRBD2	TRBJ2-5	TGTGCCAGCAGCGCGACTAGCGGGAGGGCCCTTGAGACCCAGTACTTC	CASSATSGRALETQYF
TRBV18	.	TRBD2	TRBJ2-1	TGTGCCAGCTCACCTTCCCTTAGCGGGAGTGGAGGGGGTGCTGAGCAGTTCTTC	CASSPSLSGSGGGAEQFF
TRBV2	.	TRBD1	TRBJ1-6	TGTGCCAGCAGCAACAGGGGCGACAATTCACCCCCCCACTTT	CASSNRGDNSPPHF
TRBV7-3	.	.	TRBJ2-5	TGTGCCAGCAGCTCCTTTGGAGGAATACAAGAGACCCAGTACTTC	CASSSFGGIQETQYF
TRBV9	few	.	TRBJ2-1	TGTGCCAGCAGCCCGAACCTAGGAAGATATGAGCAGTTCTTC	CASSPNLGRYEQFF
TRBV7-9	.	.	TRBJ1-2	TGTGCCAGCAGCTTAGCGTCGGCGGCAAGCTATGGCTACACCTTC	CASSLASAASYGYTF
TRBV7-9	.	.	TRBJ1-1	TGTGCCAGCAGCTGGGACACGAGCGAAGCTTTCTTT	CASSWDTSEAFF
TRBV29-1	.	.	TRBJ2-1	TGCAGCGTTGTCGCCTCGAGCTCCTACAATGAGCAGTTCTTC	CSVVASSSYNEQFF
TRBV7-8	few	TRBD2	TRBJ2-7	TGTGCCAGCAGCGCCCAGGTAGCGGGAGGCTACGAGCAGTACTTC	CASSAQVAGGYEQYF
TRBV3-1	many	TRBD1	TRBJ2-3	TGTGCCAGCAGCCCCGGGACAGGGTTTACAGATACGCAGTATTTT	CASSPGTGFTDTQYF
TRBV4-1	.	TRBD2	TRBJ2-1	TGCGCCAGCAGCCAAGATCTAAGGCTAGCGGGAGGGTATCAAGAGACCCAGTTCTTC	CASSQDLRLAGGYQETQFF
TRBV7-8	.	.	TRBJ2-2	TGTGCCAGCAGCTCAGGGGAATACTTTACCGGGGAGCTGTTTTTT	CASSSGEYFTGELFF
TRBV27	.	TRBD2	TRBJ2-3	TGTGCCAGCAGTTCTAGAGCGGGAGGGGGCACAGATACGCAGTATTTT	CASSSRAGGGTDTQYF
TRBV5-1	.	.	TRBJ2-3	TGCGCCAGCAGCTTGGAATATCGCCGGCAGGGGAGCACAGATACGCAGTATTTT	CASSLEYRRQGSTDTQYF
TRBV7-2	few	.	TRBJ2-1	TGTGCCAGCAGCTTAGAGCAGGGGTGGAATGAGCAGTTCTTC	CASSLEQGWNEQFF
TRBV4-2	.	TRBD2	TRBJ2-1	TGTGCCAGCAGCCAAGCTGAGCGGGGGACACCGTATGAGCAGTTCTTC	CASSQAERGTPYEQFF
TRBV29-1	.	TRBD2	TRBJ2-1	TGCGGCGTTGAACCTAGCGGGAGTGGCGGAGTGCAGTTCTTC	CGVEPSGSGGVQFF
TRBV28	.	TRBD1	TRBJ2-6	TGTGCCAGCAGTACCGGGACAGGATCTGGGGCCAACGTCCTGACTTTC	CASSTGTGSGANVLTF
TRBV6-6	.	.	TRBJ1-5	TGTGCCAGCAGCTCCACTTTCGACAGATATAGCAATCAGCCCCAGCATTTT	CASSSTFDRYSNQPQHF
TRBV29-1	many	TRBD1	TRBJ1-4	TGCAGCGTTGAACAGGGGGCTAGTCAACTGTTTTTT	CSVEQGASQLFF
TRBV4-1	few	TRBD1	TRBJ2-4	TGCGCCAGCAGCCAACCCCGGGACAGGGGAAACATTCAGTACTTC	CASSQPRDRGNIQYF
TRBV6-1	few	.	TRBJ2-1	TGTGCCAGCACAAGACGGGAGAATGAGCAGTTCTTC	CASTRRENEQFF
TRBV27	.	.	TRBJ1-2	TGTGCCAGCAGTTTTGCACCCAGGTTCTATGGCTACACCTTC	CASSFAPRFYGYTF
TRBV4-1	few	.	TRBJ2-7	TGCGCCAGCGCCAACGTTTTCCCCCGAACAGGGCAACGAGACGAGCAGTACTTC	CASANVFPRTGQRDEQYF
TRBV20-1	.	TRBD1	TRBJ1-6	TGCAGTGCTATGACAGGGGTGGCACCCCTCCACTTT	CSAMTGVAPLHF
TRBV27	few	TRBD2	TRBJ2-7	TGTGCCAGCAGTTTAGGTCTAGCGGCCACCGAGCAGTACTTC	CASSLGLAATEQYF
TRBV6-5	.	.	TRBJ2-7	TGTGCCAGCAGTCCCACGTCGGGGGAGTGGTCCTACGAGCAGTACTTC	CASSPTSGEWSYEQYF
TRBV29-1	.	.	TRBJ2-5	TGCAGCCTAAGCGACAGAGTAGGTAATGAGCAGTACTTC	CSLSDRVGNEQYF
TRBV28	.	TRBD2	TRBJ2-3	TGTGCCAGCAGTTTTGTAGCGGGGACCACAGATACGCAGTATTTT	CASSFVAGTTDTQYF
TRBV24-1	.	TRBD1	TRBJ2-5	TGTGCCACCAGTGATTCCCGGACAGGGCCTCAAGAGACCCAGTACTTC	CATSDSRTGPQETQYF
TRBV6-5	.	TRBD1	TRBJ2-1	TGTGCCAGCAGCACGAACAGGGGGCGGGGTGGCAATGAGCAGTTCTTC	CASSTNRGRGGNEQFF
TRBV7-7	few	TRBD1	TRBJ2-1	TGTGCCAGCAGCCCCGACAGGGCCCCCTACAATGAGCAGTTCTTC	CASSPDRAPYNEQFF
TRBV20-1	few	TRBD2	TRBJ2-3	TGCAGTGCAAGCTGGCGGGAGATTCCCACAGATACGCAGTATTTT	CSASWREIPTDTQYF
TRBV20-1	.	.	TRBJ2-5	TGCAGTGCTAGTTTTAGTCTTGAGACCCAGTACTTC	CSASFSLETQYF
TRBV10-3	.	.	TRBJ1-5	TGTGCCATCAGTGGAGGGCAGGCGGAGCCCCAGCATTTT	CAISGGQAEPQHF
TRBV2	.	TRBD1	TRBJ2-1	TGTGCCAGCAGTGACCGGGACAGGCGTTTGAGTGAGCAGTTCTTC	CASSDRDRRLSEQFF
TRBV27	few	TRBD1	TRBJ1-1	TGTGCCAGCTCTCCCGCCCGGGACAGGGCTCTTTTCTTT	CASSPARDRALFF
TRBV29-1	few	.	TRBJ2-3	TGCGCGGGAACCCCAAGCACAGATACGCAGTATTTT	CAGTPSTDTQYF
TRBV20-1	.	.	TRBJ2-7	TGCAGTGCTAGAGGCCTAGCGTACGACTACGAGCAGTACTTC	CSARGLAYDYEQYF
TRBV29-1	.	.	TRBJ2-1	TGCAGCGTTGAAGTCAGGGTGAATGAGCAGTTCTTC	CSVEVRVNEQFF
TRBV5-1	few	.	TRBJ2-1	TGCGCCAGCAACCCCGACAACTACAATGAGCAGTTCTTC	CASNPDNYNEQFF
TRBV7-3	.	TRBD2	TRBJ2-3	TGTGCCAGCAGCGAGGGACTAGCGGGAGAGATAGATACGCAGTATTTT	CASSEGLAGEIDTQYF
TRBV5-1	.	.	TRBJ2-1	TGCGCCAGCAGCTTGGAGTGGGAGTCCTACAATGAGCAGTTCTTC	CASSLEWESYNEQFF
TRBV6-5	.	.	TRBJ2-1	TGTGCCAGCAGCAACGGTGTCTCGAGTTCCTACAATGAGCAGTTCTTC	CASSNGVSSSYNEQFF
TRBV20-1	.	.	TRBJ2-5	TGCAGTGCGGGGTTGGGACAAACCCGGAGGTACTTC	CSAGLGQTRRYF
TRBV12-3/TRBV12-4	few	.	TRBJ2-5	TGTGCCAGCAGTTCGGCGAGGACTACTTTTCGCGAGACCCAGTACTTC	CASSSARTTFRETQYF
TRBV27	.	.	TRBJ2-2	TGTGCCAGCAGAGACACGAACACCGGGGAGCTGTTTTTT	CASRDTNTGELFF